The 2 T cell receptor beta chains reported below all come from one sample, sequenced in a study of T-cell reconstitution after alpha-beta-depleted transplantation in children. Unique molecular identifiers were incorporated during preparation of the TCRbeta library. TCRdb redid the calling of the PCR reads with MiXCR, one entry per CDR3 protein. The sample shows over 150,000 distinct CDR3 sequences, over 8.5% of them seen only once. The material was PBMCs, obtained before TCRalphabeta/CD19-depleted stem cell transplant. The receptors come from a boy aged 2-15 years with acute myeloid leukemia, due to receive a stem cell transplant.

This clonotype was counted many times. The chain recombines TRBV10-3 with TRBJ2-5; D not resolved. CDR3 length: 15 amino acids. Between the trimmed V and J ends, which lost 2 bases and 5 bases, there was a span of 15 bases. Germline CDR1 reads ENHRY; CDR2 reads SYGVKD. The CDR3 here is CAISEGVDSLETQYF. The CDR3 DNA reads as TGTGCCATCAGTGAGGGGGTGGATAGCTTGGAGACCCAGTACTTC.

This clonotype was counted at least ten times. J is TRBJ2-7 and V is TRBV20-1; TRBD1 aligns across 10 bases. V gave up 0 bases and J gave up 3 bases; unmatched junction bases: 5. Germline values: CDR1 DFQATT, CDR2 SNEGSKA (reference sequence). The CDR3 covers 15 residues. The CDR3 sequence is CSARDTGQGLYEQYF. CDR3 bases: TGCAGTGCTAGAGATACGGGACAGGGGCTCTACGAGCAGTACTTC.